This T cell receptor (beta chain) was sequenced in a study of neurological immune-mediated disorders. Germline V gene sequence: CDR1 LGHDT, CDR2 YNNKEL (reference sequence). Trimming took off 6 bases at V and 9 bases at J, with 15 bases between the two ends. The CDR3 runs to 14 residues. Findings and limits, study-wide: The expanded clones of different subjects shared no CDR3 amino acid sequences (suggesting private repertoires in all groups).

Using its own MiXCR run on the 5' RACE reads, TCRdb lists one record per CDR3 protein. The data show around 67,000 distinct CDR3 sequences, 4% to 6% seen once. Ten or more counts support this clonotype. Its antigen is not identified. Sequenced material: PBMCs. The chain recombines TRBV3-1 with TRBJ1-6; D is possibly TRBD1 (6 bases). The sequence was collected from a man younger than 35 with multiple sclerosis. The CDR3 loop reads CASRKGESRSPLHF. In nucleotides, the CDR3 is TGTGCCAGCAGGAAGGGGGAATCGCGTTCACCCCTCCACTTT.